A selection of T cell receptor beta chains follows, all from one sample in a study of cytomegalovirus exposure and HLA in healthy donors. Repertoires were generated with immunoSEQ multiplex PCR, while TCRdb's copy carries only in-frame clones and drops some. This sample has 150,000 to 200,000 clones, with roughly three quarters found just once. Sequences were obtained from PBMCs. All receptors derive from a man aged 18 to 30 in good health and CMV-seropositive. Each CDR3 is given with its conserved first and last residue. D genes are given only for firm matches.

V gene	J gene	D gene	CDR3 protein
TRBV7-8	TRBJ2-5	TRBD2	CASSLAGGGGETQYF
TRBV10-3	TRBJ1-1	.	CAITPGGMAGNTEAFF
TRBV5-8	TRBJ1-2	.	CASSVDRAYGYTF
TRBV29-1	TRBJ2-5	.	CSVEGHAVEGWETQYF
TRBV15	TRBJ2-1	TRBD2	CATSRGTSGGYNEQFF
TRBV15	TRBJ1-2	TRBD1	CATSRALTGEGGYTF
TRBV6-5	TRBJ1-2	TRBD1	CASFTGAPFYGYTF
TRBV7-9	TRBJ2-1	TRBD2	CASSRLAGVYNEQFF
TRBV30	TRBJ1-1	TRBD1	CAWSLETGGKAEAFF
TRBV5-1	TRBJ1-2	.	CASSPGHEDSHYGYTF
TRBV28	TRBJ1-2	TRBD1	CASSKQGGGYTF
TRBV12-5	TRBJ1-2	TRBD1	CASGVDRVNGYTF
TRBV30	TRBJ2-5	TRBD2	CAWIQRGNQETQYF
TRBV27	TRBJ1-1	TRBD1	CASSPGTGAEAFF
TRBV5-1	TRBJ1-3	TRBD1	CASSLQGGSGNTIYF
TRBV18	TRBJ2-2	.	CASSSTGSGTGELFF
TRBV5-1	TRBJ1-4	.	CASSLALGTGGEKLFF
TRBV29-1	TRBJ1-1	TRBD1	CSVQGEIRPEAFF
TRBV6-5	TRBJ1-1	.	CASSDPGTPTEAFF
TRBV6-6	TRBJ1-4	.	CASSPRGEANEKLFF
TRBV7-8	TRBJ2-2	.	CASSLEAGAGELFF
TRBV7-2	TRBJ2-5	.	CASSLDGQPETQYF
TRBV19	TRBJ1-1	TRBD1	CASQQGARNTEAFF
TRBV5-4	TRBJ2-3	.	CASSLDPGTQYF
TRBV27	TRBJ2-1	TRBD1	CASSQGTGGHREQFF
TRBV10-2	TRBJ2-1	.	CASSDEGNGGEQFF
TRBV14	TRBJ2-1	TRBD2	CASSQGGGSYNEQFF
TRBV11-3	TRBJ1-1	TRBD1	CASSLGGGEHTEAFF
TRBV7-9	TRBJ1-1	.	CASRTNTEAFF
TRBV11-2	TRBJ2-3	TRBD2	CASSRPLPAGGVDTQYF
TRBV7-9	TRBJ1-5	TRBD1	CASSSQGAHQPQHF
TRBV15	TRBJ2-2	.	CATSRDPTNTGELFF
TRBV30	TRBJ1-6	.	CAWIAGDNSPLHF
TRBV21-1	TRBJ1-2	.	CASSKRGFYGYTF
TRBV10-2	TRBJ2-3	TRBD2	CATKLLAGGTDTQYF
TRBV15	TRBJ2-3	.	CATSSLTGADTQYF
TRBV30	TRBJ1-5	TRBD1	CAWSVGGAGQPQHF
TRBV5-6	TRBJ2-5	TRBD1	CASSLTGIGKETQYF
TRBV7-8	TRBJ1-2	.	CASSSFPGGGYTF